A single sample is the source of the 18 T cell receptor beta chains below, sequenced in a study of blood T cell repertoires in COVID-19. Method: immunoSEQ multiplex PCR; TCRdb's copy keeps in-frame clones and lacks some. The sample contains 15,000 to 20,000 clones, 77% of which appear only once. Material for sequencing was peripheral blood. The receptors were sampled from a man between 65 and 80 years old with COVID-19, enrolled during active disease.

The chain links TRBV9 to TRBJ1-5, with D possibly being TRBD1 (6 bases). The CDR3 has 14 residues. Trimming cost V 4 bases and J 1 base, with 9 bases left between them. Germline V gene lookup returns CDR1 SGDLS and CDR2 YYNGEE. The CDR3 DNA is TGTGCCAGCAGCCCAGGGGTCAGCAATCAGCCCCAGCATTTT. Translation: CASSPGVSNQPQHF.

V gene TRBV24-1 combines with J gene TRBJ2-1; 14 bases agree with TRBD2. This CDR3 is 17 amino acids long. Germline V gives CDR1 KGHDR, CDR2 SFDVKD. The V and J ends lost 3 bases and 7 bases, in that order; junction bases with no gene match: 7. The CDR3, as DNA: TGTGCCACCAGTGATCCTGGGACTAGCGGGAGTTTAAATGAGCAGTTCTTC. It translates to CATSDPGTSGSLNEQFF.

V gene TRBV19 combines with J gene TRBJ1-5; D possibly corresponds to TRBD1 (5 bases). Trimming removed 3 bases at V and 7 bases at J, with 10 bases between. Looked up from germline, CDR1 is LNHDA and CDR2 is SQIVND (reference sequence). This CDR3 is 13 amino acids long. CDR3 nucleotide sequence: TGTGCCAGTAGTATCAGGGTTGACCAGCCCCAGCATTTT. Translating it yields CASSIRVDQPQHF.

The chain joins TRBV29-1 to TRBJ2-5; a possible D gene is TRBD1 (5 bases). From germline, CDR1 is SQVTM and CDR2 ANQGSEA. V gave up 7 bases and J gave up 1 base, with 10 bases separating them. CDR3 length equals 12 residues. The CDR3 DNA reads as TGCAGCGCCGCGGACACCCAAGAGACCCAGTACTTC. Translation gives CSAADTQETQYF.

The J gene is TRBJ1-2, the V gene TRBV28; TRBD1 agrees at 7 bases. CDR3 length equals 14 residues. Germline lookup yields CDR1 MDHEN and CDR2 SYDVKM. Losses at the gene ends were 7 bases for V and 4 bases for J; bases not matched to a gene: 9. The CDR3 region is CASTPTTGPYGYTF. The DNA of the CDR3 is TGTGCCAGCACCCCCACGACAGGGCCCTATGGCTACACCTTC.

This sequence joins TRBV29-1 and TRBJ1-1, with 8 bases fitting TRBD1. Trimming took 4 bases from V and 9 from J; bases not matched to a gene: 10. The germline CDR1 and CDR2 sequences are SQVTM and ANQGSEA. CDR3 length: 13 residues. The CDR3 DNA reads TGCAGCGTTGTAGGACAGGGAGAGTGGAAAGCTTTCTTT. Amino acids: CSVVGQGEWKAFF.

In its sample, this clone was seen once. V and J are TRBV19 and TRBJ1-2; possibly TRBD1 for D (5 bases). Trimming cost V 5 bases and J 5 bases, with 12 bases left between them. This CDR3 is 13 amino acids long. Germline lookup yields CDR1 LNHDA and CDR2 SQIVND (reference sequence). CDR3 bases: TGTGCCAGTAGTTTCCAGGGTGAATATGGCTACACCTTC. Translation gives CASSFQGEYGYTF.

This sequence joins TRBV3-1 (or the pseudogene TRBV3-2) and TRBJ1-5; 9 bases map to TRBD1. The CDR3 extends over 15 amino acids. The ends lost 3 bases at V and 1 base at J; junction bases unmatched: 1. Germline V lookup: CDR1 LGHDT, CDR2 YNNKEL (reference sequence). The CDR3 is CASSHGQGSNQPQHF. Written as DNA, the CDR3 is TGTGCCAGCAGCCATGGACAGGGGAGCAATCAGCCCCAGCATTTT.

V gene TRBV19 combines with J gene TRBJ1-6; TRBD1 agrees at 8 bases. From germline, CDR1 is LNHDA and CDR2 SQIVND (reference sequence). With 10 bases clipped from V and 0 bases from J, the junction kept 5 bases outside the gene matches. This CDR3 has 15 amino acids. The CDR3 loop reads CATRQGSSYNSPLHF. The CDR3 coding sequence is TGTGCCACTCGACAGGGGAGCTCCTATAATTCACCCCTCCACTTT.

This clone was detected only once. J is TRBJ2-7 and V is TRBV7-9; 7 nucleotides align to TRBD2. The J segment lost 0 bases and the V segment lost 0 bases, leaving 5 bases of the junction unmatched. The length of the CDR3 is 16 residues. Germline loops: CDR1 SEHNR, CDR2 FQNEAQ (reference sequence). The CDR3 sequence is CASSLASGANSYEQYF. CDR3 bases: TGTGCCAGCAGCTTAGCGAGCGGGGCGAACTCCTACGAGCAGTACTTC.

V gene TRBV15 combines with J gene TRBJ1-1; TRBD1 aligns across 7 bases. The germline V gene encodes CDR1 LNHNV and CDR2 YYDKDF (reference sequence). The CDR3 extends over 13 amino acids. The V gene end was trimmed by 4 bases and the J gene end by 10 bases; junction bases not matched to a gene: 9. The CDR3 DNA reads as TGTGCCACCAGCAACAGGGGCGCCCTCGGAGCTTTCTTT. Translated: CATSNRGALGAFF.

The rearrangement uses TRBV19 and TRBJ1-5; 7 nucleotides line up with TRBD1. With 8 bases clipped from V and 0 bases from J, the junction kept 13 bases outside the gene matches. Germline-derived CDR1 and CDR2 are LNHDA and SQIVND (reference sequence). The CDR3 is 17 amino acids. The CDR3 loop reads CASGNRGRTNSNQPQHF. CDR3 DNA: TGTGCCAGTGGAAACAGGGGCCGTACCAATAGCAATCAGCCCCAGCATTTT.

This rearrangement joins TRBV28 to TRBJ1-2; 7 nucleotides agree with TRBD1. The CDR3 covers 15 residues. Germline V gene sequence: CDR1 MDHEN, CDR2 SYDVKM. With 6 bases clipped from V and 0 bases from J, the junction kept 7 bases outside the gene matches. The CDR3 protein is CASRRQGLPNYGYTF. Here the CDR3 DNA reads TGTGCCAGCAGACGACAGGGTCTGCCTAACTATGGCTACACCTTC.

This clone was detected only a few times. The genes are TRBV24-1 and TRBJ1-5, with a weak D call TRBD1 (6 bases). This CDR3 is 13 amino acids long. Looked up from germline, CDR1 is KGHDR and CDR2 is SFDVKD. V was cut by 4 bases and J by 5 bases, with 8 bases left in between. The CDR3 DNA is TGTGCCACCAGTGAGAACAGGGATCAGCCCCAGCATTTT. It encodes CATSENRDQPQHF.

The J gene is TRBJ2-1, the V gene TRBV30; D is perhaps TRBD2 (7 bases). V was clipped by 4 bases and J by 3 bases, with 19 bases between them. The CDR3 extends over 16 amino acids. Germline assignment: CDR1 GTSNPN and CDR2 SVGIG (reference sequence). The CDR3 DNA reads TGTGCCTGGAAGTTTGAAGGGGGGGCTTTCTACAATGAGCAGTTCTTC. Translation: CAWKFEGGAFYNEQFF.

V is TRBV30 and J is TRBJ2-1; 14 bases map to TRBD2. Germline V gene sequence: CDR1 GTSNPN, CDR2 SVGIG (reference sequence). The CDR3 covers 16 residues. Trimming took 3 bases from V and 3 from J; bases not matched to a gene: 4. CDR3 region: CAWRGLAGGLYNEQFF. DNA of the CDR3: TGTGCCTGGAGAGGACTAGCGGGGGGCCTCTACAATGAGCAGTTCTTC. Based on the CDR3 plus reference TRBV30 and TRBJ2-1, the full variable domain is SQTIHQWPATLVQPVGSPLSLECTVEGTSNPNLYWYRQAAGRGLQLLFYSVGIGQISSEVPQNLSASRPQDRQFILSSKKLLLSDSGFYLCAWRGLAGGLYNEQFFGPGTRLTVL.

The chain carries TRBV4-1 and TRBJ2-7; TRBD1 is a possible D gene (5 bases). Germline V gives CDR1 MGHRA, CDR2 YSYEKL. Trimming removed 4 bases at V and 2 bases at J, with 18 bases between. The CDR3 is 16 residues long. CDR3 protein: CASSPFPGQGTYEQYF. The CDR3 DNA follows: TGCGCCAGCAGCCCTTTCCCTGGGCAGGGCACCTACGAGCAGTACTTC.

The rearrangement uses TRBV18 and TRBJ2-5; 12 nucleotides line up with TRBD2. There are 16 residues in the CDR3. Germline loops: CDR1 KGHSH, CDR2 LQKENI. The junction had 5 bases not matched to a gene; V was cut back by 3 bases and J by 3 bases. CDR3 in amino acids: CASSPGLAGGKETQYF. The CDR3 DNA reads TGTGCCAGCTCACCGGGCCTAGCGGGAGGGAAAGAGACCCAGTACTTC.